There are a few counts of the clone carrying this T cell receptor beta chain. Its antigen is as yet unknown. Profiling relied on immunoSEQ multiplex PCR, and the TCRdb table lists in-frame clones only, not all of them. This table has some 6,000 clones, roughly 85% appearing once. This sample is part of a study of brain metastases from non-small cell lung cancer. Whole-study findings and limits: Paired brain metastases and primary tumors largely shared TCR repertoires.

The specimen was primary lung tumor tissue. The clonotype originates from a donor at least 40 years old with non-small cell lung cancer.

DNA of the CDR3: TGTGCCAGCAGCCAAGGGGGCGGGAGGAATCAGCCCCAGCATTTT. Translating it yields CASSQGGGRNQPQHF. This rearrangement joins TRBV3-1 (or the pseudogene TRBV3-2) to TRBJ1-5; a weak D match, TRBD1 (5 bases). This CDR3 has 15 residues. Germline assignment: CDR1 LGHDT and CDR2 YNNKEL (reference sequence). Trimming shortened V by 1 base and J by 4 bases, and 11 bases separated the two germline ends.